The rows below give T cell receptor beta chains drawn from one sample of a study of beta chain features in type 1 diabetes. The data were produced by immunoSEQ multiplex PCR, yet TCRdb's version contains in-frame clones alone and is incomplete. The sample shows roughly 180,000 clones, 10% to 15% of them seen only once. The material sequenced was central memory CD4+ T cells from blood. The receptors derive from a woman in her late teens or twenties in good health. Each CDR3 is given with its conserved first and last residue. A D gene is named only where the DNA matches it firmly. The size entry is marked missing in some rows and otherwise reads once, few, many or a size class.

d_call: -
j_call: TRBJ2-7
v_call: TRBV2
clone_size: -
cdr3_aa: CASSEARYEQYF
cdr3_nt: TGTGCCAGCAGTGAAGCGCGGTACGAGCAGTACTTC

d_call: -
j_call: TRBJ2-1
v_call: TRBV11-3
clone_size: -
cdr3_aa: CASSLKDYYNEQFF
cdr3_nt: TGTGCCAGCAGCTTGAAGGACTATTACAATGAGCAGTTCTTC

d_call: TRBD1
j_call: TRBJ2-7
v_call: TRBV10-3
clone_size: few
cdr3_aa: CAITDRDRADYEQYF
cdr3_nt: TGTGCCATCACCGACAGGGACAGGGCTGACTACGAGCAGTACTTC

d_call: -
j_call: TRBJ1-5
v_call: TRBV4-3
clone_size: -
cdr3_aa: CASSQDPRDNQPQHF
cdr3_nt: TGCGCCAGCAGCCAAGATCCCAGGGACAATCAGCCCCAGCATTTT

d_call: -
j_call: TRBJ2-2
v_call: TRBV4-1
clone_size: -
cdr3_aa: CASSQIPGDTGELFF
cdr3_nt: TGCGCCAGCAGCCAAATCCCCGGGGACACCGGGGAGCTGTTTTTT

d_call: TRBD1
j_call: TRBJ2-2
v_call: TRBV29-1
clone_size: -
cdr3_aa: CSVGQGAGELFF
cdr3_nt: TGCAGCGTGGGCCAGGGGGCCGGGGAGCTGTTTTTT

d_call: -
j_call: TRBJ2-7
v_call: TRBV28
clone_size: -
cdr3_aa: CASSLDRAGRAEQYF
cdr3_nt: TGTGCCAGCAGTTTGGATAGGGCGGGACGGGCCGAGCAGTACTTC

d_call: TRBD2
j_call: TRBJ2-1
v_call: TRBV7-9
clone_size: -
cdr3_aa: CASSSGLAGGSYNEQFF
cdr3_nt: TGTGCCAGCAGCTCAGGACTAGCGGGAGGGTCCTACAATGAGCAGTTCTTC

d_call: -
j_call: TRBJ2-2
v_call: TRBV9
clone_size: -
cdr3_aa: CASSVRPRGTNTGELFF
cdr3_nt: TGTGCCAGCAGCGTAAGGCCAAGAGGGACGAACACCGGGGAGCTGTTTTTT

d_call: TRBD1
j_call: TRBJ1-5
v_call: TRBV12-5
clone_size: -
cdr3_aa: CASGLGQGSNQPQHF
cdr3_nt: TGTGCTAGTGGCCTTGGACAGGGAAGCAATCAGCCCCAGCATTTT

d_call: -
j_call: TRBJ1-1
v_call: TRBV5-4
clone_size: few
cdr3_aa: CASSQDPDGLNTEAFF
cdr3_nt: TGTGCCAGCAGCCAGGATCCTGACGGCTTGAACACTGAAGCTTTCTTT

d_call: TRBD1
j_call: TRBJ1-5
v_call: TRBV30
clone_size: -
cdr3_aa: CAWSLTGVFEPQHF
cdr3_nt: TGTGCCTGGAGTCTAACAGGGGTATTTGAGCCCCAGCATTTT

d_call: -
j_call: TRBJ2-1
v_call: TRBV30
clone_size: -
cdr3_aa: CAWSGNRNQRNEQFF
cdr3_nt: TGTGCCTGGAGTGGTAACAGAAACCAAAGGAATGAGCAGTTCTTC

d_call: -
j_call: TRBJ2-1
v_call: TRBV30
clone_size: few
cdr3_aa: CAWTTRVEQFF
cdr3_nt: TGTGCCTGGACTACTAGAGTTGAGCAGTTCTTC

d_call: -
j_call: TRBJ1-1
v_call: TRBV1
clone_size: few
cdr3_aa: CTSSPRVHEAFF
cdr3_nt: TGCACCAGCAGCCCCCGGGTCCATGAAGCTTTCTTT

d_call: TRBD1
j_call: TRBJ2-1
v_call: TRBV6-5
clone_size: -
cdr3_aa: CASTRDRAGEQFF
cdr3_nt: TGTGCCAGCACCCGGGACAGGGCTGGGGAGCAGTTCTTC

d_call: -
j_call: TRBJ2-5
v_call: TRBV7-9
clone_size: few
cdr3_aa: CASRPREVGETQYF
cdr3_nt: TGTGCCAGCAGGCCCAGGGAGGTGGGAGAGACCCAGTACTTC